The rows below give T cell receptor beta chains drawn from one sample of a study of T cell repertoires in cytomegalovirus infection. TCRdb re-derived calls from the reads in MiXCR, one entry per CDR3 protein. The sample has roughly 340,000 distinct CDR3 sequences, about 28% seen once. Their cognate antigens are unknown. The source material was cultured PBMCs, sampled from culture after CMV antigen stimulation. The receptors were sampled from a human donor in good health (CMV status not recorded). Some clones in this sample may be carry-over from other donors' samples. CDR3s include the opening cysteine and the closing phenylalanine or tryptophan. Fields, in order: J gene, clone size, V gene, D gene, CDR3 protein, CDR3 DNA. D genes are given only for firm matches. Size is omitted from some rows. Given values are once, few, many or a class for expanded clones.

>TRBJ2-1|NA|TRBV18|TRBD1
CASSPLTGGGEQFF
TGTGCCAGCTCGCCGCTGACAGGGGGCGGTGAGCAGTTCTTC
>TRBJ2-3|NA|TRBV12-3/TRBV12-4|NA
CASSPRYRGDTQYF
TGTGCCAGCAGCCCCAGATACCGGGGAGATACGCAGTATTTT
>TRBJ1-2|NA|TRBV28|NA
CASSWSSGGYTF
TGTGCCAGCTCCTGGTCGTCAGGTGGCTACACCTTC
>TRBJ2-7|few|TRBV27|TRBD1
CASSLSLGTGDYEQYF
TGTGCCAGCAGTTTATCCTTAGGGACAGGGGATTACGAGCAGTACTTC
>TRBJ2-1|NA|TRBV7-6|TRBD1
CASSSGTGDLDNEQFF
TGTGCCAGCAGCTCGGGGACAGGGGACCTCGACAATGAGCAGTTCTTC
>TRBJ1-1|NA|TRBV6-1|NA
CASSPPAGLNTEAFF
TGTGCCAGCAGTCCCCCCGCGGGGCTGAACACTGAAGCTTTCTTT
>TRBJ1-2|few|TRBV6-1|TRBD1
CASRRTRDSWGYTF
TGTGCCAGCAGACGGACCCGGGACAGTTGGGGCTACACCTTC
>TRBJ2-3|few|TRBV10-3|NA
CAISEHVAGPTDTQYF
TGTGCCATCAGTGAGCATGTGGCGGGGCCGACAGATACGCAGTATTTT
>TRBJ2-1|few|TRBV12-5|NA
CARVSRQVKFF
TGTGCTCGGGTGTCGCGACAGGTGAAGTTCTTC
>TRBJ2-7|NA|TRBV20-1|TRBD2
CSARLAGFSYEQYF
TGCAGTGCTAGACTAGCGGGGTTCTCCTACGAGCAGTACTTC
>TRBJ2-5|few|TRBV6-1|NA
CASSPGMLTQYF
TGTGCCAGCAGTCCCGGGATGTTGACCCAGTACTTC
>TRBJ2-7|NA|TRBV5-7|NA
CASSLVSDRYF
TGTGCCAGCAGCTTGGTTTCGGACAGGTACTTC
>TRBJ1-1|NA|TRBV4-2|NA
CASSQEQLNTEAFF
TGTGCCAGCAGCCAAGAACAGTTGAACACTGAAGCTTTCTTT
>TRBJ2-5|NA|TRBV18|NA
CASSPSSAALRETQYF
TGTGCCAGCTCACCATCCTCGGCAGCTCTTCGAGAGACCCAGTACTTC
>TRBJ1-4|few|TRBV27|NA
CASSLLGNEKLFF
TGTGCCAGCAGTTTATTAGGAAATGAAAAACTGTTTTTT
>TRBJ2-1|few|TRBV24-1|TRBD2
CATSPEASGRWNEQFF
TGTGCCACCAGCCCAGAGGCTAGCGGGAGGTGGAATGAGCAGTTCTTC
>TRBJ1-2|few|TRBV24-1|TRBD1
CATSDYRGSGYTF
TGTGCCACCAGTGATTACAGGGGGAGCGGCTACACCTTC
>TRBJ2-2|NA|TRBV6-2/TRBV6-3|NA
CASRIGSNTGELFF
TGTGCCAGCAGAATAGGGTCGAACACCGGGGAGCTGTTTTTT
>TRBJ2-7|NA|TRBV28|NA
CASSLRQRTEQYF
TGTGCCAGCAGTTTAAGACAACGTACCGAGCAGTACTTC
>TRBJ1-4|NA|TRBV19|NA
CASSTLPGTGEKLFF
TGTGCCAGTAGTACCCTACCTGGGACGGGTGAAAAACTGTTTTTT
>TRBJ1-5|many|TRBV6-1|NA
CASGRKVGNQPQHF
TGTGCCAGCGGACGGAAGGTAGGGAATCAGCCCCAGCATTTT
>TRBJ1-2|NA|TRBV6-1|TRBD1
CASSVTGGAHGYTF
TGTGCCAGCAGTGTGACAGGGGGCGCCCATGGCTACACCTTC
>TRBJ2-2|few|TRBV7-9|TRBD2
CASGTSGTGELFF
TGTGCCAGCGGGACTAGCGGAACCGGGGAGCTGTTTTTT
>TRBJ1-4|few|TRBV12-3/TRBV12-4|TRBD1
CASTPGQASEKLFF
TGTGCCAGCACCCCGGGACAGGCGTCCGAAAAACTGTTTTTT
>TRBJ2-4|NA|TRBV7-6|NA
CASSLALESAKNIQYF
TGTGCCAGCAGCTTAGCCCTAGAGTCGGCCAAAAACATTCAGTACTTC
>TRBJ2-3|many|TRBV7-2|NA
CASSFAWTTDTQYF
TGTGCCAGCAGCTTCGCCTGGACCACAGATACGCAGTATTTT
>TRBJ1-2|NA|TRBV2|NA
CASSEDSLYGYTF
TGTGCCAGCAGTGAAGACAGTTTATATGGCTACACCTTC
>TRBJ1-2|few|TRBV27|NA
CASRPPGGHYGYTF
TGTGCCAGCAGGCCCCCGGGGGGCCACTATGGCTACACCTTC
>TRBJ1-3|NA|TRBV4-1|NA
CASSREGLDSYSGNTIYF
TGCGCCAGCAGCCGGGAAGGGCTGGACAGCTACTCTGGAAACACCATATATTTT